This passage covers 15 T cell receptor beta chains from one sample sequenced in a study of blood T cell repertoires in COVID-19. TCRdb keeps only in-frame clones here, not all; method: immunoSEQ multiplex PCR. Of over 50,000 clones detected, roughly 86% appear once; the ten largest clones hold over 6.5%. Specimen: peripheral blood. The source of these receptors is a man in his 60s with acute or convalescent COVID-19.

V usage is TRBV7-9 and J usage is TRBJ2-2; 8 bases agree with TRBD2. After removal of 0 bases from V and 3 bases from J, the junction contained 3 bases not matched to a gene. The CDR3 covers 16 residues. Germline V gene data show CDR1 as SEHNR and CDR2 as FQNEAQ (reference sequence). The CDR3 sequence is CASSLARGGYTGELFF. CDR3 sequence (DNA): TGTGCCAGCAGCTTAGCTCGCGGGGGGTACACCGGGGAGCTGTTTTTT.

The chain couples TRBV11-1 to TRBJ2-7, with 10 nucleotides matching TRBD2. Germline lookup yields CDR1 SGHAT and CDR2 FQDESV (reference sequence). The CDR3 contains 15 residues. Unmatched junction bases numbered 9, after V lost 5 bases and J lost 5 bases. CDR3 in DNA: TGTGCCAGCAGCCAACTAGCGGGGAGTACAAACGAGCAGTACTTC. Its translation is CASSQLAGSTNEQYF.

The V and J genes are TRBV15 and TRBJ2-3; 13 nucleotides agree with TRBD2. CDR3 length: 16 amino acids. Germline V gene lookup returns CDR1 LNHNV and CDR2 YYDKDF (reference sequence). J was trimmed by 6 bases and V by 4 bases; bases with no gene match: 7. The CDR3 loop is CATSKRLAGGSDTQYF. CDR3 bases: TGTGCCACCAGCAAACGACTAGCGGGGGGATCGGATACGCAGTATTTT.

The chain carries TRBV4-1 and TRBJ1-5, with D hard to call. V shed 0 bases and J shed 0 bases, with 9 bases lying between them. The CDR3 covers 16 residues. Looked up from germline, CDR1 is MGHRA and CDR2 is YSYEKL. In nucleotides, the CDR3 is TGCGCCAGCAGCCAAGATAGCGGCGGTAGCAATCAGCCCCAGCATTTT. Translated: CASSQDSGGSNQPQHF.

The chain joins TRBV29-1 to TRBJ2-3, with 8 positions matching TRBD1. The CDR3 is 14 residues long. Germline loops: CDR1 SQVTM, CDR2 ANQGSEA. V was pared by 6 bases and J by 3 bases, with 8 bases of the junction left unmatched. CDR3 bases: TGCAGCGTCTCCCGGGACAGGAGAACAGATACGCAGTATTTT. Protein: CSVSRDRRTDTQYF.

This clone was detected a few times. V gene TRBV3-1 (or the pseudogene TRBV3-2) combines with J gene TRBJ1-1; 8 nucleotides agree with TRBD1. Germline lookup yields CDR1 LGHDT and CDR2 YNNKEL (reference sequence). The CDR3 is 14 residues long. V lost 5 bases to trimming and J lost 4 bases; unmatched junction nucleotides: 6. CDR3 in amino acids: CASSKAGQGTEAFF. The CDR3 DNA follows: TGTGCCAGCAGCAAAGCCGGACAGGGCACTGAAGCTTTCTTT.

This clone turned up a few times. The V and J genes are TRBV9 and TRBJ1-4; no clear D. Trimming shortened V by 0 bases and J by 1 base, and 10 bases separated the two germline ends. The CDR3 has 16 residues. Looked up from germline, CDR1 is SGDLS and CDR2 is YYNGEE. DNA of the CDR3: TGTGCCAGCAGCGTAGACCCCGGGGAAACTAATGAAAAACTGTTTTTT. Amino acid sequence: CASSVDPGETNEKLFF.

The rearrangement joins TRBV28 to TRBJ1-2; no firm D call. Between the trimmed V and J ends, which lost 5 bases and 4 bases, there was a span of 11 bases. CDR1 and CDR2 from the germline V gene are MDHEN and SYDVKM. The CDR3 is 13 amino acids. The CDR3 bases are TGTGCCAGCAGTCCGCAGGCTCTCTATGGCTACACCTTC. Its protein is CASSPQALYGYTF.

This chain uses TRBV6-5 with TRBJ1-5; D is perhaps TRBD1 (6 bases). This CDR3 is 15 amino acids long. Germline CDR1 is MNHEY and CDR2 is SVGAGI. With 6 bases removed from V and 2 bases from J, the gap between germline ends came to 14 bases. CDR3 region: CASRLQGTGNQPQHF. The CDR3 nucleotides read TGTGCCAGCAGATTACAGGGAACAGGCAATCAGCCCCAGCATTTT.

DNA of the CDR3: TGTGCCAGCAGCCAAGTGACGGGAAATTATGGCTACACCTTC. Protein product: CASSQVTGNYGYTF. The J gene is TRBJ1-2, the V gene TRBV14, with no clear D. This CDR3 region has 14 residues. The germline V gene encodes CDR1 SGHDN and CDR2 FVKESK. The germline V and J ends were trimmed by 1 base and 5 bases, with 11 bases remaining between them.

This rearrangement joins TRBV10-3 to TRBJ2-7, with TRBD1 matching 12 bases. Trimming at V came to 4 bases and at J to 7 bases, leaving 11 bases not matched to a gene. This CDR3 is built from 16 residues. Germline assignment: CDR1 ENHRY and CDR2 SYGVKD. CDR3 sequence: CAISGAGGTGGLEQYF. CDR3 nucleotides: TGTGCCATCAGTGGTGCGGGAGGGACAGGGGGCTTGGAGCAGTACTTC.

The chain recombines TRBV5-1 with TRBJ1-4; tentatively, D is TRBD1 (5 bases). The CDR3 is made up of 16 amino acids. The germline CDR1 and CDR2 sequences are SGHRS and YFSETQ. V gave up 0 bases and J gave up 0 bases, with 9 bases separating them. The CDR3 DNA reads TGCGCCAGCAGCTTGGGGGGGACTGCAACTAATGAAAAACTGTTTTTT. As protein: CASSLGGTATNEKLFF.

The gene calls are TRBV30 and TRBJ1-1, with D maybe TRBD1 (5 bases). This CDR3 has 13 amino acids. The V end was cut by 4 bases, the J end by 0 bases, with 9 bases between. Germline CDR1 and CDR2: GTSNPN and SVGIG (reference sequence). The CDR3 loop reads CAWTGLVNTEAFF. Written as DNA, the CDR3 is TGTGCCTGGACAGGGCTGGTGAACACTGAAGCTTTCTTT.

The V gene is TRBV5-1, the J gene TRBJ2-5, with 15 bases that match TRBD2. There are 16 residues in the CDR3. CDR1 SGHRS and CDR2 YFSETQ come from the germline V gene. Trimming cost V 6 bases and J 2 bases; bases outside gene matches: 5. The CDR3 sequence is CASTQGTSGGQETQYF. The CDR3 coding sequence is TGCGCCAGCACCCAGGGGACTAGCGGGGGGCAAGAGACCCAGTACTTC.

CDR3 residues: CASRGAGLHEKLFF. CDR3 in DNA: TGTGCCAGCAGGGGGGCAGGGCTCCATGAAAAACTGTTTTTT. The chain employs TRBV6-5 and TRBJ1-4, with D possibly matching TRBD1 (6 bases). The germline V gene has CDR1 MNHEY and CDR2 SVGAGI. The CDR3 totals 14 residues. The V gene lost 6 bases and the J gene lost 6 bases, with 14 bases spanning the gap.